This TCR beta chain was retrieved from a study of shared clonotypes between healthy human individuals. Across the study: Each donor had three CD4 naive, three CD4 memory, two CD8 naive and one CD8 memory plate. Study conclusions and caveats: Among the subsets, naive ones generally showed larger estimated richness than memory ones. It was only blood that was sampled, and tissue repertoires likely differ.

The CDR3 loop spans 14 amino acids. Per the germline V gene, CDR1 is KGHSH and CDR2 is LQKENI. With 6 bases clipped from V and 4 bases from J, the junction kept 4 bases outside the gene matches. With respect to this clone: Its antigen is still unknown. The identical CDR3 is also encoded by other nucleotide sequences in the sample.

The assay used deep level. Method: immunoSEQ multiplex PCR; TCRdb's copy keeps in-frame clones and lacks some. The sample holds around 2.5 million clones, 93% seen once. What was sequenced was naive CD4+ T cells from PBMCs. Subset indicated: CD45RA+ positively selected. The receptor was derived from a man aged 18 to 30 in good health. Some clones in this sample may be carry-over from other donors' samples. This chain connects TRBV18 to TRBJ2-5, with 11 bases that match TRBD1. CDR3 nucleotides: TGTGCCAGCTCTCCCGGGACAGGGGGAGAGACCCAGTACTTC. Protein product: CASSPGTGGETQYF.